This T cell receptor (beta chain) was sequenced for a study of T cell repertoires in cytomegalovirus infection (dated by TCRdb to the late 2010s). About the full investigation: The HLA type of each donor mattered for the analysis, because public TCR beta signatures pointed to carriage of CMV infection along with the matching HLA type.

Study-wide findings and limitations: The ex vivo response was dominated by HLA-C-restricted CMV-specific TCR beta clonotypes, which also provided the single most frequent clonotype in two of eight donors. In both this cohort and an independent cohort of 300 to 450 donors, the cumulative frequency of public TCR beta family members distinguished carriers of CMV infection plus the relevant HLA type.

Sequencing relied on an Illumina HiSeq 1500. TCRdb applied fastp at Q25 and MiXCR to the public reads, then kept only in-frame beta chains. Rows are combined by CDR3 protein, so each entry shows the most common genes and DNA. Here the sample has 350,000 to 550,000 distinct CDR3 sequences; approximately 31% occur a single time. Of the sample, around 13% falls within the top ten clones. To note about this clonotype: It has no known antigen specificity. Per-base qualities were not stored, and no clone one base away is much larger.

CDR1 and CDR2, per the germline V gene, are MNHEY and SVGEGT. Trimming takes 4 bases off V and 5 bases off J; junction bases not matched to a gene: 10. The CDR3 starts with the cysteine, ends with the phenylalanine, and has 15 residues. Only CDR3 DNA remains: 45 bases, in frame from the first base. The sequence derives from a human donor in good health (CMV status not recorded). Some clones in this sample may be carry-over from other donors' samples. Material for sequencing was PBMCs. The sequence links TRBV6-2 or TRBV6-3 to TRBJ2-7; 8 central bases correspond to TRBD1. At the DNA level, the sequence is TGTGCCAGCAGTTTGCCCCGGACAGGGATCGACGAGCAGTACTTC. Its translation reads: CASSLPRTGIDEQYF.